This entry lists 2 T cell receptor beta chains sequenced from one sample in a study of cytomegalovirus exposure and HLA in healthy donors. Vbeta (60) and Jbeta (13) primers were used in the PCR. The method was immunoSEQ multiplex PCR; TCRdb's version includes in-frame clones alone and lacks a portion of them. This table has 130,000 to 150,000 clones, about four fifths appearing once. Sample: PBMCs. Receptors originate from a male donor in good health and CMV-seropositive.

This chain joins TRBV29-1 and TRBJ1-4; unclear D gene. This CDR3 comprises 15 residues. The V end lost 1 base, the J end lost 8 bases, and 17 bases lay between the germline ends. Germline V lookup: CDR1 SQVTM, CDR2 ANQGSEA. In DNA, the CDR3 is TGCAGCGTTGAAGGAGGGAGACCTGAAGGGGAAAAACTGTTTTTT. It codes for CSVEGGRPEGEKLFF.

The rearrangement uses TRBV7-3 and TRBJ2-7; tentative D call: TRBD1 (5 bases). The CDR3 contains 13 residues. Germline V gene data show CDR1 as SGHTA and CDR2 as FQGTGA. V was clipped by 1 base and J by 10 bases, with 14 bases between them. DNA for the CDR3: TGTGCCAGCAGCTTAAATCCTGACAGCGTACAGTACTTC. Protein: CASSLNPDSVQYF.